This TCR beta chain was identified in a study of T cell repertoires in cytomegalovirus infection. Across the study: It was recently identified HLA-C-restricted and well-studied HLA-B-restricted CMV epitopes that the study used. Indications came from public TCR beta signatures; they pointed to CMV infection and to a matching HLA type. The study, taken as a whole, reports: The cumulative frequency of public TCR beta families identified carriers of CMV plus the relevant HLA. HLA-C-restricted CMV clonotypes gave the most frequent clonotype in two of eight donors.

This CDR3 has 14 residues. Per germline, CDR1 MNHEY and CDR2 SVGEGT. TCRdb reprocessed the reads with MiXCR, giving one entry per CDR3 protein. Among about a million distinct CDR3 sequences listed, about a third were seen once. Remarks on this clonotype: Its antigen is currently unknown. One end of the junction fails to match germline, which may point to a read error.

The chain couples TRBV6-2 or TRBV6-3 to TRBJ2-1, with D maybe TRBD2 (6 bases). The receptor was isolated from a human donor in good health (CMV status not recorded). Some clones in this sample may be carry-over from other donors' samples. The material sequenced was cultured CD8+ T cells from PBMCs, taken from culture after CMV antigen stimulation. In nucleotides, the CDR3 is TGTGTCAGCGGAGGGACTTCCACTTACAATGAGCAGTTCTTC. It yields the protein CVSGGTSTYNEQFF.